Each of the 2 T cell receptor beta chains below was sequenced from the same sample in a study of T and B cells in COVID-19 patients (dated by TCRdb to between 2020 and 2021). TRB repertoires were amplified using about 250-500 ng of genomic DNA isolated from blood. These reads were obtained on an Illumina MiSeq. Multiplex PCR with BIOMED2 TRB-A/B primer pools was used to amplify TRB rearrangements. TCRdb trimmed public reads at Q25 via fastp, called clones via MiXCR and kept in-frame beta chains. Identical CDR3 proteins give one entry, which carries the most common genes and DNA. This sample has more than 20,000 distinct CDR3 sequences in its table, and 32% of those were observed once. Around 1.8% of the sample is taken by the ten largest. Material for sequencing was blood. These receptors originate from a human donor who had recovered from COVID-19.

This clonotype was counted between two and nine times. This chain uses TRBV5-5 with TRBJ2-2; D is uncertain. Germline V CDR1 and CDR2: SGHKS, YYEKEE (reference sequence). The V and J ends lost 5 bases and 4 bases respectively, with 15 bases between them. The CDR3 covers 15 residues. CDR3 DNA: TGTGCCAGCAGTTTCTTAAGGCCCCGCACCGGGGAGCTGTTTTTT. This sequence encodes CASSFLRPRTGELFF.

The V and J genes are TRBV27 and TRBJ1-5; D is perhaps TRBD1 (5 bases). Trimming took 6 bases from V and 0 from J, leaving 12 bases between them. This CDR3 spans 15 amino acids. CDR1 and CDR2 from the germline V gene are MNHEY and SMNVEV (reference sequence). The CDR3 protein is CASRPGRYSNQPQHF. CDR3 DNA sequence: TGTGCCAGCAGACCGGGACGGTATAGCAATCAGCCCCAGCATTTT.